This is a list of T cell receptor beta chains from one sample in a study of cytomegalovirus exposure and HLA in healthy donors. The repertoire was sequenced with immunoSEQ multiplex PCR; TCRdb's copy has only in-frame clones and lacks some. The top ten clones hold roughly 1.1% of a sample with roughly 330,000 clones, around 87% of them seen once. Source material: PBMCs. All receptors derive from a woman younger than 45 in good health and CMV-seropositive. CDR3s include the opening cysteine and the closing phenylalanine or tryptophan. The D gene is left open where the match is weak. Expanded clones are given a class, and other clones once, few, many or no size at all.

clone size,D gene,V gene,J gene,CDR3 DNA,CDR3 protein
-,-,TRBV28,TRBJ1-1,TGTGCCAGCAGTTTGCGGGGGGAAAAAGCTTTCTTT,CASSLRGEKAFF
-,TRBD2,TRBV4-2,TRBJ2-1,TGTGCCAGCAGCCAAGAGGGGACTAGCGGTAACAATGAGCAGTTCTTC,CASSQEGTSGNNEQFF
-,TRBD1,TRBV19,TRBJ2-7,TGTGCCAGTAGTATCGTGACAGGGAGCGAGCAGTACTTC,CASSIVTGSEQYF
-,-,TRBV7-9,TRBJ2-1,TGTGCCAGCAGCTTTGGACTCTCCAATGAGCAGTTCTTC,CASSFGLSNEQFF
-,-,TRBV27,TRBJ2-3,TGTGCCAGCACCCCCCGGCCAGGCCCAATGGGAGATACGCAGTATTTT,CASTPRPGPMGDTQYF
-,-,TRBV29-1,TRBJ2-7,TGCAGCGTTGTGACAGCGACCTACGAGCAGTACTTC,CSVVTATYEQYF
-,-,TRBV28,TRBJ1-5,TGTGCCAGCAGTTTCGGTGTAGGTCAGCCCCAGCATTTT,CASSFGVGQPQHF
-,-,TRBV28,TRBJ1-2,TGTGCCAGCGTAGCACCAGGGGTTGACTATGGCTACACCTTC,CASVAPGVDYGYTF
once,TRBD1,TRBV19,TRBJ2-1,TGTGCCAGTAGCGCTCCGAGACAGGGGGCCAGTAGCTCCTACAATGAGCAGTTCTTC,CASSAPRQGASSSYNEQFF
-,TRBD2,TRBV28,TRBJ2-3,TGTGCCAGCAGTTCGGGACTAGCGGGAGGCTGGGGTACGCAGTATTTT,CASSSGLAGGWGTQYF
-,TRBD1,TRBV28,TRBJ1-2,TGTGCCAGCAGTTTCGGGACAGGGGGCTATGGCTACACCTTC,CASSFGTGGYGYTF
-,TRBD2,TRBV28,TRBJ2-1,TGTGCCAGCAGGGCGCTAGCGGGGTACAATGAGCAGTTCTTC,CASRALAGYNEQFF
few,-,TRBV7-7,TRBJ2-7,TGTGCCAGCAGCTTAGCGACAGGTCTCGAGCAGTACTTC,CASSLATGLEQYF
-,TRBD1,TRBV29-1,TRBJ2-4,TGCAGCGTTGGGAACAGGGGGGCCAAAAACATTCAGTACTTC,CSVGNRGAKNIQYF
-,TRBD1,TRBV19,TRBJ1-4,TGTGCCAGTTCCGACAGGGCTAATGAAAAACTGTTTTTT,CASSDRANEKLFF
-,TRBD1,TRBV4-3,TRBJ2-2,TGCGCCAGCAGCCAAGATGGCTTGGGACAGGGGTTTGGCGGGGAGCTGTTTTTT,CASSQDGLGQGFGGELFF
-,-,TRBV10-3,TRBJ1-2,TGTGCCATCAGTGAGGGGGCAGCTACTAACTATGGCTACACCTTC,CAISEGAATNYGYTF
-,TRBD1,TRBV27,TRBJ2-7,TGTGCCAGCAGTTTCGGGTTGGGGACAGGGTACGAGCAGTACTTC,CASSFGLGTGYEQYF
-,TRBD1,TRBV5-6,TRBJ1-5,TGTGCCAGCAGCTCCGGACAGGGACTATTCAATCAGCCCCAGCATTTT,CASSSGQGLFNQPQHF
-,TRBD1,TRBV5-5,TRBJ1-2,TGTGCCAGCAGGGAAACAGGGGGCGCCTATGGCTACACCTTC,CASRETGGAYGYTF
-,-,TRBV7-3,TRBJ2-1,TGTGCCAGCAGCTTCATGGACAGCTCCTACAATGAGCAGTTCTTC,CASSFMDSSYNEQFF
-,-,TRBV19,TRBJ1-3,TGTGCCAGTACGGCCACAGGAGCCCTCTCTGGAAACACCATATATTTT,CASTATGALSGNTIYF
-,TRBD1,TRBV5-1,TRBJ2-2,TGCGCCAGCAGATACCGGGACAGAGGCTACGCGAACACCGGGGAGCTGTTTTTT,CASRYRDRGYANTGELFF
-,TRBD2,TRBV5-6,TRBJ2-1,TGTGCCAGCAGCTTATGGCTAGCGGGAGCCCTCGGCAATGAGCAGTTCTTC,CASSLWLAGALGNEQFF
-,-,TRBV4-3,TRBJ2-7,TGCGCCAGCAGCCAAGAGGTGCTAGCCTACGAGCAGTACTTC,CASSQEVLAYEQYF
-,-,TRBV25-1,TRBJ2-7,TGTGCCAGCAGTGACTGGGATGGCGGCTACGAGCAGTACTTC,CASSDWDGGYEQYF